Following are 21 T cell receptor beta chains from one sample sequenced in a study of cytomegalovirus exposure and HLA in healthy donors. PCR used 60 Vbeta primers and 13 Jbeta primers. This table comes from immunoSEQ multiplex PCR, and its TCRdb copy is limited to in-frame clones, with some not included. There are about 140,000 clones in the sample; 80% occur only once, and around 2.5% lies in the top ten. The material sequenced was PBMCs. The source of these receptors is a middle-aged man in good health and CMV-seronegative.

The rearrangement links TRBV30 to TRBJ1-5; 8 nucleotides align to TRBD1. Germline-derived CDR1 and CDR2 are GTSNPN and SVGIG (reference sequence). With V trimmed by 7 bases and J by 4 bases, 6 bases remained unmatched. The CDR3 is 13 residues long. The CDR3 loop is CALGQGRNQPQHF. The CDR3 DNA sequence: TGTGCCTTAGGACAGGGAAGGAATCAGCCCCAGCATTTT.

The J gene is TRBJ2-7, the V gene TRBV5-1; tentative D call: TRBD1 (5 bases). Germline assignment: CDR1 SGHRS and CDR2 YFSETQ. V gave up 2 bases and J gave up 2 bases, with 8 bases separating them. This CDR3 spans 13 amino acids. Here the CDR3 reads CASSLDRTYEQYF. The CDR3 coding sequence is TGCGCCAGCAGCTTAGACAGAACCTACGAGCAGTACTTC.

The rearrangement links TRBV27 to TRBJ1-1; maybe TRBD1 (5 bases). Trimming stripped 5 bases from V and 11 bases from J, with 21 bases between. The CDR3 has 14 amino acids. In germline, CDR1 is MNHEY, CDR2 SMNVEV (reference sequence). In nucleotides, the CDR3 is TGTGCCAGCAGTCCCCACTCCGACAGTAAGGATGCTTTCTTT. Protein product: CASSPHSDSKDAFF.

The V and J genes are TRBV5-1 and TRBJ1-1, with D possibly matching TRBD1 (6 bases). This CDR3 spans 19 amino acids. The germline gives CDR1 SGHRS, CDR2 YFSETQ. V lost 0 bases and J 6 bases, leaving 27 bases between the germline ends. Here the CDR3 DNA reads TGCGCCAGCAGCTTGGCCTCAACAGGGTTACTTCCTTATAGCCCTGAAGCTTTCTTT. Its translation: CASSLASTGLLPYSPEAFF.

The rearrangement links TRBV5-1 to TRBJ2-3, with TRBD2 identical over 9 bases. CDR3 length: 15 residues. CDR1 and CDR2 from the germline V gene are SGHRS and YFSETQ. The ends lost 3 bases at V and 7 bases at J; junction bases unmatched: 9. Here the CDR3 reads CASSSGTSSFNTQYF. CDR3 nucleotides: TGCGCCAGCAGCTCCGGGACTAGCAGTTTCAATACGCAGTATTTT. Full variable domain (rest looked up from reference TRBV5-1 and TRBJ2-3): KAGVTQTPRYLIKTRGQQVTLSCSPISGHRSVSWYQQTPGQGLQFLFEYFSETQRNKGNFPGRFSGRQFSNSRSEMNVSTLELGDSALYLCASSSGTSSFNTQYFGPGTRLTVL.

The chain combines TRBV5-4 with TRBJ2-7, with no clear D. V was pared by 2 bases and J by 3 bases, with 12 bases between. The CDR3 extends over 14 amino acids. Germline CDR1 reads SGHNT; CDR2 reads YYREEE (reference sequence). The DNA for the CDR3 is TGTGCCAGCAGCTTTGTGCCTAAAGACTACGAGCAGTACTTC. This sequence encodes CASSFVPKDYEQYF.

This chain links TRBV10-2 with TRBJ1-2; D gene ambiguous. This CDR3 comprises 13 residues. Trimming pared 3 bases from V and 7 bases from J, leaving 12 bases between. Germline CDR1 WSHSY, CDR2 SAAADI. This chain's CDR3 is CASSESGGCGYTF. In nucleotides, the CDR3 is TGCGCCAGCAGTGAATCTGGCGGGTGTGGCTACACCTTC.

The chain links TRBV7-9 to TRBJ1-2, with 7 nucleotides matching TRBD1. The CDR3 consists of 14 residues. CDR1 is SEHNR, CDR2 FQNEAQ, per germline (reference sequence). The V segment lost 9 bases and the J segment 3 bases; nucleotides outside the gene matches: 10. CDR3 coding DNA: TGTGCCAGTAGCCCAACAGGGGTATACTATGGCTACACCTTC. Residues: CASSPTGVYYGYTF.

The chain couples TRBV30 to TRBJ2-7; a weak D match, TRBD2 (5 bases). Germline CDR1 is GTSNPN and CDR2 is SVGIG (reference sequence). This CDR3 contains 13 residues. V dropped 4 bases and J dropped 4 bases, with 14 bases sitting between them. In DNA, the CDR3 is TGTGCCTGGATTGGGCTGGGCGGGTACGAGCAGTACTTC. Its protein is CAWIGLGGYEQYF.

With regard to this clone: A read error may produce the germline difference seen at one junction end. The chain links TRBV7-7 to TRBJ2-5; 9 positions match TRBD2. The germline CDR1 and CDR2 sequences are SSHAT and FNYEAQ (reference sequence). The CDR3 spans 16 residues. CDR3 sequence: CASSPGLALNQETQYF. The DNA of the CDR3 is TGTGCTAGCAGCCCGGGACTAGCACTCAACCAAGAGACCCAGTACTTC. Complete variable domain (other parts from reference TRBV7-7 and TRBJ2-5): GAGVSQSPRYKVTKRGQDVTLRCDPISSHATLYWYQQALGQGPEFLTYFNYEAQPDKSGLPSDRFSAERPEGSISTLTIQRTEQRDSAMYRCASSPGLALNQETQYFGPGTRLLVL.

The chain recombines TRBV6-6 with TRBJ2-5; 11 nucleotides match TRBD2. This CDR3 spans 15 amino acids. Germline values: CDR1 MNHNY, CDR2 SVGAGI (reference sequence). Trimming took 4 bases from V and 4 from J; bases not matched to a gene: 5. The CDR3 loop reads CASSSSGGPRETQYF. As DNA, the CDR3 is TGTGCCAGCAGTTCTAGCGGGGGGCCGCGAGAGACCCAGTACTTC.

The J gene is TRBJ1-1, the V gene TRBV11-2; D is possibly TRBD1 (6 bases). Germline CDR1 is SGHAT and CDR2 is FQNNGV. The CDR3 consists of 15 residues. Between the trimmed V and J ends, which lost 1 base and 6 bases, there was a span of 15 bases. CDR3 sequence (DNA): TGTGCCAGCAGCTTAGGAGGGGGAACGAGGGCTGAAGCTTTCTTT. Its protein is CASSLGGGTRAEAFF.

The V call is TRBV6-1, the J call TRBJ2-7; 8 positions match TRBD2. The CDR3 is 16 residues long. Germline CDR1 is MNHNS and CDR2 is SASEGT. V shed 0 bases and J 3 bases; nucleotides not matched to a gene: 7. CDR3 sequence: CASSEAAERGNYEQYF. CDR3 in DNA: TGTGCCAGCAGTGAAGCCGCCGAGCGGGGGAACTACGAGCAGTACTTC.

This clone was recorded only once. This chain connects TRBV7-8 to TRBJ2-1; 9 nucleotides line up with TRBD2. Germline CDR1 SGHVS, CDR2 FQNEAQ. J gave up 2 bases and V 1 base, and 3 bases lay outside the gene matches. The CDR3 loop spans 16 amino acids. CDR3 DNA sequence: TGTGCCAGCAGCTTAGGTCGACTAGCGGCCTACAATGAGCAGTTCTTC. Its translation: CASSLGRLAAYNEQFF.

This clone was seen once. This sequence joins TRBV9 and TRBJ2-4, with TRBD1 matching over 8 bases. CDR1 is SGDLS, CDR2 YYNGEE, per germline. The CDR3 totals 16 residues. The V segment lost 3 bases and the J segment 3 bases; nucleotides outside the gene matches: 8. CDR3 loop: CASSALAGGSKNIQYF. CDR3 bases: TGTGCCAGCAGCGCTCTTGCAGGGGGCAGCAAAAACATTCAGTACTTC.

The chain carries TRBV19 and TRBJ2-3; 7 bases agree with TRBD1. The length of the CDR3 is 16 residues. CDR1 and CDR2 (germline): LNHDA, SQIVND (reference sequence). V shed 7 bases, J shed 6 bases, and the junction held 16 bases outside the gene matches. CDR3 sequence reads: CASNLGTDSTNDTQYF. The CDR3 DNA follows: TGTGCCAGTAATCTCGGGACAGACTCAACAAACGATACGCAGTATTTT.

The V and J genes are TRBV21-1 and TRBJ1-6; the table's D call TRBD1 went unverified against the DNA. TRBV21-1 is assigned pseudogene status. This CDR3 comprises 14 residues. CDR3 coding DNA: TGTGCCAGCAGCAATGCACAGGCCAATTCACCCCTCCACTTT. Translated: CASSNAQANSPLHF.

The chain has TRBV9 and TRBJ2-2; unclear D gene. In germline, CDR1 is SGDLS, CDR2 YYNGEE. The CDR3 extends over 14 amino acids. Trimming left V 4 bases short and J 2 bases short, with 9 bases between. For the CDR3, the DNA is TGTGCCAGCAGCCCAACCGGTAACACCGGGGAGCTGTTTTTT. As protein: CASSPTGNTGELFF.

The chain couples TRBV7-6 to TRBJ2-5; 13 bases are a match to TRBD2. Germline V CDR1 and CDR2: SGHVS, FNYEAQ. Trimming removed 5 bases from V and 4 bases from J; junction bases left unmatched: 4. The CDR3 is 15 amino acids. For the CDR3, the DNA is TGTGCCAGCAGCGCACTAGCGGGAGGGCGAGAGACCCAGTACTTC. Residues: CASSALAGGRETQYF.

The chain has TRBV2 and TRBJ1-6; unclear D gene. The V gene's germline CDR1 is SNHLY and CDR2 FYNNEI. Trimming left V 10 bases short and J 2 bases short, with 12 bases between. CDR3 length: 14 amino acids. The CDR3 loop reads CATYTGTYNSPLHF. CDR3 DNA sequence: TGTGCCACCTATACGGGAACCTATAATTCACCCCTCCACTTT.

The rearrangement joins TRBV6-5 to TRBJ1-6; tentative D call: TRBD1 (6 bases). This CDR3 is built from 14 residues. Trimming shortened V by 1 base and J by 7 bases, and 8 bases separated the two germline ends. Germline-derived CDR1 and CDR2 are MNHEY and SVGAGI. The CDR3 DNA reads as TGTGCCAGCAGTTACTTACAGGGAAATTCACCCCTCCACTTT. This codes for CASSYLQGNSPLHF.